The clone carrying this T cell receptor (beta chain) was recorded at least ten times. Its antigen is currently unknown. The sample contains more than one DNA sequence encoding this CDR3. This sample is part of a study of metastatic and nonmetastatic thyroid tumors. Study in general: Thyroid patients, malignant and benign, had repertoires compared across blood and tumor or nodule tissue.

In the original workflow: The authors used CDR3 differences across clinicopathological groups to build a distant-metastasis classifier for papillary thyroid cancer. TCRdb re-clonotyped the PCR reads via MiXCR. It is TCRdb's table, rather than the study itself, that gives the V and J calls and clone size. In the table there are approximately 40,000 clones, roughly an eighth of which are singletons. No patient had received any treatment before thyroid surgery. Looked up from germline, CDR1 is MDHEN and CDR2 is SYDVKM. V gave up 8 bases and J gave up 3 bases, with 24 bases separating them. CDR3 length equals 17 residues. Points from the study as a whole: It was reported that TCR beta diversity was significantly higher in malignant thyroid tumors than benign nodules, in blood and tumor.

This clonotype originated in a female donor with papillary thyroid cancer or a benign thyroid nodule (not recorded which). Some clones in this sample may be carry-over from other donors' samples. The chain joins TRBV28 to TRBJ2-3; possibly TRBD1 or TRBD2 for D (5 bases each). The sample was blood. The CDR3 protein is CASVNPGRVRGTDTQYF. Written as DNA, the CDR3 is TGTGCCAGCGTTAACCCGGGGCGGGTACGAGGGACAGATACGCAGTATTTT.